Listed below are T cell receptor beta chains from one sample, sequenced in a study of blood T cell repertoires in COVID-19. Assay used: immunoSEQ multiplex PCR; TCRdb lists only in-frame clones, some missing. The data contain over 75,000 clones, approximately 86% of them singletons. Sequences were obtained from peripheral blood. The receptors derive from a man between 45 and 60 years old with COVID-19, enrolled during active disease. Each CDR3 is given with its conserved first and last residue. Fields, in order: CDR3 length, V gene, D gene, clone size, J gene, CDR3 DNA, CDR3 protein. A D gene is named only where the DNA matches it firmly. Some rows have no size entry. The others give once, few or many, or a class for an expanded clone.

16	TRBV7-2	TRBD2	NA	TRBJ2-1	TGTGCCAGCAGCCCGTTAGCGGGGAGCTCCTACAATGAGCAGTTCTTC	CASSPLAGSSYNEQFF
15	TRBV9	NA	NA	TRBJ2-7	TGTGCCAGCAGCGTAGGTCAGGCAGGCGTCTACGAGCAGTACTTC	CASSVGQAGVYEQYF
13	TRBV11-3	NA	NA	TRBJ1-2	TGTGCCAGCAGCGCAAGCGGGGGCTATGGCTACACCTTC	CASSASGGYGYTF
15	TRBV3-1/TRBV3-2	NA	NA	TRBJ2-1	TGTGCCAGCAGCCAGGGGCGGGGGCCCCACAATGAGCAGTTCTTC	CASSQGRGPHNEQFF
13	TRBV10-2	NA	NA	TRBJ2-1	TGCGCCAGCAGTGAGCAGCGGCACAATGAGCAGTTCTTC	CASSEQRHNEQFF
16	TRBV18	TRBD1	NA	TRBJ1-5	TGTGCCAGCTCGGAGCGCCGGGACAGAAGCAATCAGCCCCAGCATTTT	CASSERRDRSNQPQHF
16	TRBV6-5	NA	NA	TRBJ2-2	TGTGCCAGCAGTTACCGGGGGGCAGCGAACACCGGGGAGCTGTTTTTT	CASSYRGAANTGELFF
13	TRBV2	NA	NA	TRBJ1-2	TGTGCCGACAAGTGGGGAGGTGGCTATGGCTACACCTTC	CADKWGGGYGYTF
15	TRBV5-6	TRBD2	NA	TRBJ2-1	TGTGCCAGCAGCATACCGGGGGGGACCTACAATGAGCAGTTCTTC	CASSIPGGTYNEQFF
14	TRBV28	TRBD1	NA	TRBJ1-5	TGTGCCAGCAGTGGGACAGGAGGCAATCAGCCCCAGCATTTT	CASSGTGGNQPQHF
15	TRBV15	TRBD1	NA	TRBJ2-3	TGTGCCACCAGCACAAGGACAGGGGGCGCAAATACGCAGTATTTT	CATSTRTGGANTQYF
14	TRBV6-5	NA	NA	TRBJ1-2	TGTGCCAGCAGCAGGTCGGCCGATAACTATGGCTACACCTTC	CASSRSADNYGYTF
13	TRBV30	TRBD1	NA	TRBJ1-1	TGTGCCTGCAACAGGGGGTCGAACACTGAAGCTTTCTTT	CACNRGSNTEAFF
15	TRBV5-8	TRBD1	NA	TRBJ1-6	TGTGCCAGCAGCTTGGTCCCGGACAGGAATTCACCCCTCCACTTT	CASSLVPDRNSPLHF
16	TRBV5-1	TRBD1	NA	TRBJ1-4	TGCGCCAGCAGCTCTATACCAGGGGGAACTAATGAAAAACTGTTTTTT	CASSSIPGGTNEKLFF
14	TRBV4-1	NA	NA	TRBJ2-7	TGCGCCAGCGGGGCGGGGGCAGGGTCCTACGAGCAGTACTTC	CASGAGAGSYEQYF
15	TRBV10-2	NA	few	TRBJ1-4	TGCGCCAGCAGTATGGCCTCCGGACAAGGAGAAAAACTGTTTTTT	CASSMASGQGEKLFF
17	TRBV5-1	NA	NA	TRBJ2-3	TGCGCCAGCAGCCACCCCCTCCTGGGGGCAAGCACAGATACGCAGTATTTT	CASSHPLLGASTDTQYF
15	TRBV14	NA	NA	TRBJ1-3	TGTGCCAGCAGCTCGTATCCACACTCTGGAAACACCATATATTTT	CASSSYPHSGNTIYF
15	TRBV9	NA	once	TRBJ1-6	TGTGCCAGCAGCGTAGTCGACACGTATAATTCACCCCTCCACTTT	CASSVVDTYNSPLHF
14	TRBV11-3	NA	NA	TRBJ1-1	TGTGCCAGCAGCGCCAGAAGTCTGAACACTGAAGCTTTCTTT	CASSARSLNTEAFF
12	TRBV11-2	NA	once	TRBJ1-2	TGTGCCAGCAGCTTCCGACAGGATGGCTACACCTTC	CASSFRQDGYTF